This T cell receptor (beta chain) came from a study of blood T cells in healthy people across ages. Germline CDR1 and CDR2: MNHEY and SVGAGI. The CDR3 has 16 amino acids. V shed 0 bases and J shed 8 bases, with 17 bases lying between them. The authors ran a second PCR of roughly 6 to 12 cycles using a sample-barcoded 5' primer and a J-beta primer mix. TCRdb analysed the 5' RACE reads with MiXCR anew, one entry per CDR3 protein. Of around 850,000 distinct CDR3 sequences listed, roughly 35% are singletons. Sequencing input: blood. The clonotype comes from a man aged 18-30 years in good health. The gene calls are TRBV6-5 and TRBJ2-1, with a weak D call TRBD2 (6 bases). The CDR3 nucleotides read TGTGCCAGCAGTTACTCGAAGGGACTCCTATCGTATGAGCAGTTCTTC. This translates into CASSYSKGLLSYEQFF.